Below, 23 T cell receptor beta chains from the same sample are listed, as sequenced in a study of human T cells and chemical hapten exposure. TCRdb re-analysed the RACE reads in MiXCR, keeping a single row per CDR3 protein. The sample carries roughly 130,000 distinct CDR3 sequences, 8.5% to 9.5% recorded once. Time point defined: healthy volunteer bleed at 2 weeks. The study extracted total RNA from unfractionated whole blood. Input material: whole blood. The receptors stem from a male donor in good health. Some clones in this sample may be carry-over from other donors' samples.

This clonotype was recorded a few times. The chain recombines TRBV7-2 with TRBJ2-2, with D possibly matching TRBD2 (5 bases). The CDR3 is 11 residues long. Germline V lookup: CDR1 SGHTA, CDR2 FQGNSA. V lost 5 bases, J lost 7 bases, and 5 bases lay in between. CDR3 DNA: TGTGCCAGCAGCCGGGGCGGGGAGCTGTTTTTT. Protein sequence: CASSRGGELFF.

This clonotype has just a few counts. The chain combines TRBV3-1 with TRBJ1-1; 9 bases line up with TRBD1. The germline CDR1 and CDR2 sequences are LGHDT and YNNKEL (reference sequence). Germline trimming cut 4 bases from V and 2 bases from J; bases unmatched to any gene: 14. This CDR3 is built from 18 residues. The CDR3 coding sequence is TGTGCCAGCAGCCGAAACCCGGGACAGGGTTGGGGAAACACTGAAGCTTTCTTT. This encodes CASSRNPGQGWGNTEAFF.

The table lists this clonotype with a few counts. The rearrangement joins TRBV4-3 to TRBJ1-1; possible D gene TRBD1, 6 bases. CDR1 and CDR2 from the germline V gene are LGHNA and YSLEER. The V gene lost 4 bases and the J gene lost 0 bases, with 15 bases spanning the gap. The CDR3 length is 16 residues. This CDR3 is CASSPKDRRMNTEAFF. Written as DNA, the CDR3 is TGCGCCAGCAGCCCGAAGGACAGAAGGATGAACACTGAAGCTTTCTTT.

This clonotype was recorded at least ten times. The CDR3 region has the DNA TGTGCCAGCAGTTTATTCAATTCCCTGATCTACACCGGGGAGCTGTTTTTT. It is translated as CASSLFNSLIYTGELFF. The rearrangement uses TRBV28 and TRBJ2-2, with D hard to call. V lost 1 base to trimming and J lost 3 bases, with 15 bases between them. The germline V gene encodes CDR1 MDHEN and CDR2 SYDVKM. The CDR3 is made up of 17 amino acids.

This clonotype was found many times. V is TRBV29-1 and J is TRBJ1-4, with D unclear. V lost 2 bases, J lost 7 bases, and 11 bases lay in between. The CDR3 length is 13 residues. Germline CDR1 and CDR2: SQVTM and ANQGSEA. CDR3 sequence: CSVEPGIGEKLFF. The CDR3 DNA sequence: TGCAGCGTTGAACCCGGGATAGGTGAAAAACTGTTTTTT.

This clonotype has a handful of counts. This rearrangement joins TRBV7-6 to TRBJ2-3, with 10 bases matching TRBD2. The CDR3 spans 16 residues. Germline-derived CDR1 and CDR2 are SGHVS and FNYEAQ. V shed 5 bases and J 6 bases; nucleotides not matched to a gene: 11. In DNA, the CDR3 is TGTGCCAGCAGCCTCCGCGCTAGCGGGGGAGGGGATACGCAGTATTTT. Its translation: CASSLRASGGGDTQYF. The full variable domain, with the rest looked up from reference TRBV7-6 and TRBJ2-3, is GAGVSQSPRYKVTKRGQDVALRCDPISGHVSLYWYRQALGQGPEFLTYFNYEAQQDKSGLPNDRFSAERPEGSISTLTIQRTEQRDSAMYRCASSLRASGGGDTQYFGPGTRLTVL.

CDR3 nucleotides: TGTGCCAGCAGTCATAGAACCGGGACCAGAATTTACGAGCAGTACTTC. It specifies CASSHRTGTRIYEQYF. The V and J genes are TRBV7-9 and TRBJ2-7; TRBD1 or TRBD2 may be the D gene (5 bases each). V was cut by 6 bases and J by 4 bases, with 22 bases left in between. CDR1 is SEHNR, CDR2 FQNEAQ, per germline (reference sequence). The length of the CDR3 is 16 residues.

V usage is TRBV6-2 or TRBV6-3 and J usage is TRBJ1-1; TRBD1 aligns across 8 bases. Germline V gives CDR1 MNHEY, CDR2 SVGEGT. The V gene end was trimmed by 4 bases and the J gene end by 3 bases; junction bases not matched to a gene: 4. The CDR3 spans 14 residues. In DNA, the CDR3 is TGTGCCAGCAGTTTTCTGGACAGGGACACTGAAGCTTTCTTT. Translation: CASSFLDRDTEAFF.

The chain links TRBV7-9 to TRBJ2-1, with TRBD1 matching 10 bases. Germline CDR1 reads SEHNR; CDR2 reads FQNEAQ (reference sequence). J was trimmed by 6 bases and V by 5 bases; bases with no gene match: 10. There are 16 residues in the CDR3. The CDR3 bases are TGTGCCAGCAGCCGTCGCCGGGACAGGGGAGGCAATGAGCAGTTCTTC. Protein sequence: CASSRRRDRGGNEQFF.

The chain combines TRBV6-1 with TRBJ2-3, with a weak D call TRBD1 (6 bases). This CDR3 spans 16 amino acids. Deletions cut 5 bases from V and 0 bases from J, with 15 bases between. The germline CDR1 and CDR2 sequences are MNHNS and SASEGT. CDR3 residues: CASSNFDRSSTDTQYF. CDR3 bases: TGTGCCAGCAGTAATTTCGACAGGTCTAGCACAGATACGCAGTATTTT.

Points on this clonotype: Being one base from a much bigger clone, this may be a read error. This chain uses TRBV7-9 with TRBJ1-1, with TRBD1 as a possible D gene (6 bases). The CDR3 extends over 14 amino acids. Trimming left V 2 bases short and J 4 bases short, with 11 bases between. The germline V gene encodes CDR1 SEHNR and CDR2 FQNEAQ (reference sequence). CDR3: CASSLTGSSTEAFF. The CDR3 DNA sequence: TGTGCCAGCAGCTTAACAGGGAGTAGCACTGAAGCTTTCTTT.

This clonotype came up a few times. The rearrangement links TRBV25-1 to TRBJ1-1; unclear D gene. Germline CDR1 reads MGHDK; CDR2 reads SYGVNS. With 6 bases removed from V and 3 bases from J, the gap between germline ends came to 17 bases. The CDR3 spans 15 residues. CDR3 nucleotide sequence: TGTGCCAGCAGCCCCTGGGGTAATGAGGACACTGAAGCTTTCTTT. It yields the protein CASSPWGNEDTEAFF.

The genes are TRBV20-1 and TRBJ1-5; possible D gene TRBD1, 5 bases. The CDR3 totals 15 residues. The germline V gene has CDR1 DFQATT and CDR2 SNEGSKA (reference sequence). V lost 0 bases and J lost 5, with 14 bases in between. The CDR3 sequence is CSARDTMGLHQPQHF. Written as DNA, the CDR3 is TGCAGTGCTAGAGATACGATGGGACTCCATCAGCCCCAGCATTTT.

Comment on this clonotype: At one boundary the junction diverges from the germline segment, which might be a read error. CDR3 amino acids: CASSGTGGPHTLRAPF. In DNA form, the CDR3 reads TGTGCCAGCAGCGGCACTGGGGGGCCCCATACCCTACGGGCCCCTTTT. The genes are TRBV5-6 and TRBJ1-6; weak D call: TRBD1 (6 bases). Germline CDR1 SGHDT, CDR2 YYEEEE. This CDR3 has 16 residues.

This clonotype was counted a few times. The chain links TRBV20-1 to TRBJ2-5; 10 bases fit TRBD2. This CDR3 spans 16 amino acids. J gave up 5 bases and V 5 bases, and 14 bases lay outside the gene matches. The germline V gene encodes CDR1 DFQATT and CDR2 SNEGSKA (reference sequence). CDR3 DNA: TGCAGTGCTGAGGACTTAGCGGGAGGCACCTACGAGACCCAGTACTTC. Amino acids: CSAEDLAGGTYETQYF.

The table lists this clonotype with many counts. This chain uses TRBV4-2 with TRBJ2-1; 11 bases line up with TRBD2. The V gene's germline CDR1 is LGHNA and CDR2 YNFKEQ. The CDR3 spans 18 residues. With V trimmed by 0 bases and J by 2 bases, 6 bases remained unmatched. CDR3 loop: CASSQESLAGGPYNEQFF. The CDR3 nucleotides read TGTGCCAGCAGCCAAGAGTCGCTAGCGGGGGGCCCCTACAATGAGCAGTTCTTC.

This clonotype was seen only a few times. V and J are TRBV20-1 and TRBJ2-3; 14 bases match TRBD2. Losses at the gene ends were 1 base for V and 5 bases for J; bases not matched to a gene: 5. Germline V gene data show CDR1 as DFQATT and CDR2 as SNEGSKA (reference sequence). CDR3 length equals 16 residues. The CDR3 region has the DNA TGCAGTGCTAGAGCCGGGACTAGCGGGAGTGAAGATACGCAGTATTTT. It codes for CSARAGTSGSEDTQYF.

As to this clonotype: A junction end diverges from the germline sequence, so it may reflect a read error. The V gene is TRBV7-2, the J gene TRBJ1-1; D remains unclear. This CDR3 has 13 residues. Germline V gives CDR1 SGHTA, CDR2 FQGNSA. CDR3 loop: CASSPTPNTGAFF. The CDR3 DNA is TGTGCCAGCAGCCCAACACCGAACACTGGAGCTTTCTTT.

The chain employs TRBV2 and TRBJ2-7, with D maybe TRBD1 (5 bases). Germline V gene sequence: CDR1 SNHLY, CDR2 FYNNEI. This CDR3 contains 14 residues. Trimming pared 0 bases from V and 2 bases from J, leaving 8 bases between. The CDR3 DNA sequence: TGTGCCAGCAGTGAAGCCAGGGTACCCTACGAGCAGTACTTC. It is translated as CASSEARVPYEQYF. Based on the CDR3 plus reference TRBV2 and TRBJ2-7, the full variable domain is EPEVTQTPSHQVTQMGQEVILRCVPISNHLYFYWYRQILGQKVEFLVSFYNNEISEKSEIFDDQFSVERPDGSNFTLKIRSTKLEDSAMYFCASSEARVPYEQYFGPGTRLTVT.

This clonotype was detected only a few times. The gene calls are TRBV15 and TRBJ1-6; tentative D call: TRBD1 (6 bases). The V end was cut by 5 bases, the J end by 2 bases, with 13 bases between. Germline CDR1 and CDR2: LNHNV and YYDKDF (reference sequence). The CDR3 runs to 16 residues. CDR3 in amino acids: CATSADRRAYNSPLHF. In DNA form, the CDR3 reads TGTGCCACCAGCGCGGACAGAAGGGCCTATAATTCACCCCTCCACTTT.

V is TRBV18 and J is TRBJ2-3; TRBD2 matches 7 bases. The CDR3 extends over 14 amino acids. From germline, CDR1 is KGHSH and CDR2 LQKENI. The V and J ends lost 5 bases and 0 bases, in that order; junction bases with no gene match: 2. The CDR3 bases are TGTGCCAGCTCAGGGCGGGGGAGCACAGATACGCAGTATTTT. As protein: CASSGRGSTDTQYF.

This clonotype appeared a few times. The chain joins TRBV27 to TRBJ2-7; D perhaps matches TRBD2 (5 bases). The CDR3 has 13 amino acids. Germline lookup yields CDR1 MNHEY and CDR2 SMNVEV (reference sequence). The ends were cut back, 3 bases at V and 4 bases at J, with 10 bases in the middle. CDR3 nucleotides: TGTGCCAGCAGTTTCAACAGCGGATACGAGCAGTACTTC. Protein sequence: CASSFNSGYEQYF.

About this clonotype itself: A read error may explain this, as a much larger clone is one base away. The rearrangement links TRBV7-9 to TRBJ2-5; 10 nucleotides align to TRBD2. This CDR3 has 16 amino acids. Germline CDR1 reads SEHNR; CDR2 reads FQNEAQ (reference sequence). CDR3 residues: CPSSLQRGGRGETQYF. In nucleotides, the CDR3 is TGTCCCAGCAGCTTACAGCGGGGGGGCCGAGGAGAGACCCAGTACTTC.